What follows are 27 T cell receptor beta chains derived from one specimen sequenced in a study of Graves' ophthalmopathy and Graves' hyperthyroidism. Amplifying from RNA transcripts, the study obtained TCR beta CDR3 regions. Second-round multiplex PCR came after first-round RT-PCR with HTBI primers. TCRdb reanalysed the multiplex PCR reads using MiXCR and keeps one entry per CDR3 protein. The sample lists a few hundred thousand distinct CDR3 sequences, 15% to 17% seen once, with approximately 7% in the top ten. Sequenced input: peripheral blood. The source is a young woman with stable Graves' hyperthyroidism.

This clonotype has at least ten counts. The gene calls are TRBV20-1 and TRBJ2-5; 7 bases fit TRBD1. J was trimmed by 3 bases and V by 4 bases; bases with no gene match: 8. Germline V gives CDR1 DFQATT, CDR2 SNEGSKA (reference sequence). The CDR3 covers 14 residues. CDR3 in DNA: TGCAGTGCTATCGCAGGGGGACCTAAAGAGACCCAGTACTTC. The encoded protein is CSAIAGGPKETQYF.

In this sample, this clonotype turned up many times. V usage is TRBV6-1 and J usage is TRBJ2-7, with 12 bases identical to TRBD2. The CDR3 loop spans 16 amino acids. Germline CDR1 and CDR2: MNHNS and SASEGT. The V and J ends lost 7 bases and 7 bases, in that order; junction bases with no gene match: 14. The CDR3 nucleotides read TGTGCCAGCAATCCCTTCCTCCTAGCGGGGGGGTTTGAGCAGTACTTC. Residues: CASNPFLLAGGFEQYF.

This clonotype has a count of ten or more. This chain uses TRBV18 with TRBJ1-2, with TRBD1 matching over 11 bases. CDR3 length: 16 residues. J was trimmed by 6 bases and V by 6 bases; bases with no gene match: 12. Germline assignment: CDR1 KGHSH and CDR2 LQKENI. CDR3 residues: CASSVPRTGGRDGYTF. CDR3 coding DNA: TGTGCCAGCTCTGTGCCCCGGACAGGGGGCAGGGATGGCTACACCTTC.

At least ten counts were recorded for this clonotype. J is TRBJ1-2 and V is TRBV18, with D possibly TRBD1 on 6 matching bases. Germline values: CDR1 KGHSH, CDR2 LQKENI. The CDR3 length is 14 residues. V was shortened by 2 bases and J by 2 bases, with 9 bases between the two germline ends. CDR3 DNA: TGTGCCAGCTCACCAAGTAGGGGGAACTATGGCTACACCTTC. Translation: CASSPSRGNYGYTF. The whole variable domain, filled in from reference TRBV18 and TRBJ1-2, reads NAGVMQNPRHLVRRRGQEARLRCSPMKGHSHVYWYRQLPEEGLKFMVYLQKENIIDESGMPKERFSAEFPKEGPSILRIQQVVRGDSAAYFCASSPSRGNYGYTFGSGTRLTVV.

This chain uses TRBV6-1 with TRBJ2-7, with D maybe TRBD2 (5 bases). Per the germline V gene, CDR1 is MNHNS and CDR2 is SASEGT. CDR3 length: 13 amino acids. V lost 4 bases and J 2 bases, leaving 9 bases between the germline ends. The DNA of the CDR3 is TGTGCCAGCAGTGGAGGGCTGACCTACGAGCAGTACTTC. Residues: CASSGGLTYEQYF.

The sample holds many counts of this clonotype. This chain joins TRBV6-2 or TRBV6-3 and TRBJ1-5; unclear D gene. Germline CDR1 MNHEY, CDR2 SVGEGT. V lost 2 bases and J 6 bases, leaving 14 bases between the germline ends. The CDR3 spans 15 residues. CDR3 loop: CASSYVSGGGQPQHF. The CDR3, as DNA: TGTGCCAGCAGTTACGTCTCCGGAGGTGGTCAGCCCCAGCATTTT.

This clonotype came up many times. This sequence joins TRBV6-5 and TRBJ1-2; possible D gene TRBD1, 6 bases. This CDR3 is built from 16 residues. Germline V gene data show CDR1 as MNHEY and CDR2 as SVGAGI. Trimming cost V 6 bases and J 2 bases, with 19 bases left between them. The CDR3 spells CASSGWGGAQNYGYTF. The CDR3 bases are TGTGCCAGCAGCGGATGGGGGGGGGCGCAAAACTATGGCTACACCTTC.

This clonotype came up many times. The chain uses TRBV5-1 and TRBJ1-1, with 7 bases lining up with TRBD1. With 2 bases clipped from V and 5 bases from J, the junction kept 9 bases outside the gene matches. Germline-derived CDR1 and CDR2 are SGHRS and YFSETQ. The CDR3 runs 15 residues. CDR3 protein: CASSLTTGSVTEAFF. The DNA for the CDR3 is TGCGCCAGCAGCTTAACGACAGGGAGTGTGACTGAAGCTTTCTTT.

This clonotype was seen many times. The V gene is TRBV15, the J gene TRBJ2-7; D not resolved. Germline assignment: CDR1 LNHNV and CDR2 YYDKDF (reference sequence). V dropped 5 bases and J dropped 2 bases, with 13 bases sitting between them. This CDR3 is 14 amino acids long. CDR3 bases: TGTGCCACCAGCCTCACTCGGCCAGCCTACGAGCAGTACTTC. It translates to CATSLTRPAYEQYF.

Ten or more counts support this clonotype. The rearrangement links TRBV19 to TRBJ2-7; either TRBD1 or TRBD2 may fit D (5 bases each). The V end lost 5 bases, the J end lost 2 bases, and 16 bases lay between the germline ends. Germline V CDR1 and CDR2: LNHDA, SQIVND (reference sequence). The CDR3 has 15 amino acids. DNA for the CDR3: TGTGCCAGTAGTTCCCGCGGGCAGGGAGCCTACGAGCAGTACTTC. Translated: CASSSRGQGAYEQYF.

This clonotype was seen at least ten times. The chain carries TRBV19 and TRBJ2-7; D assignment may be TRBD1 or TRBD2 (5 bases each). The CDR3 sequence is 13 residues long. V was pared by 4 bases and J by 7 bases, with 14 bases between. The germline CDR1 and CDR2 sequences are LNHDA and SQIVND (reference sequence). The CDR3 coding sequence is TGTGCCAGTAGTACGGGGACGGGACGGGAGCAGTACTTC. It yields the protein CASSTGTGREQYF.

As regards this clonotype: A much larger clone sits a single nucleotide away, making a read error possible. A read error is likely, as this CDR3 ends without the conserved phenylalanine or tryptophan. CDR3 loop: CASSPPLRLGPYEQYL. DNA of the CDR3: TGTGCCAGCAGCCCACCTTTACGGCTCGGTCCCTACGAGCAGTACTTG. This chain connects TRBV11-1 to TRBJ2-7; D is undetermined. Trimming stripped 5 bases from V and 2 bases from J, with 19 bases between. The CDR3 sequence is 16 residues long. Germline values: CDR1 SGHAT, CDR2 FQDESV (reference sequence).

The sample holds many counts of this clonotype. The chain employs TRBV6-1 and TRBJ1-2; D gene ambiguous. The V end lost 7 bases, the J end lost 4 bases, and 13 bases lay between the germline ends. CDR3 length: 13 amino acids. Germline CDR1 MNHNS, CDR2 SASEGT. This chain's CDR3 is CASKRSLGYGYTF. CDR3 sequence (DNA): TGTGCCAGCAAGCGGAGTTTGGGCTATGGCTACACCTTC.

This clonotype showed up many times. The rearrangement uses TRBV6-5 and TRBJ1-2, with TRBD1 matching over 10 bases. Looked up from germline, CDR1 is MNHEY and CDR2 is SVGAGI. The ends lost 6 bases at V and 8 bases at J; junction bases unmatched: 6. CDR3 length: 13 residues. This CDR3 reads CASSPDRGRGYTF. For the CDR3, the DNA is TGTGCCAGCAGCCCCGACAGGGGGCGAGGCTACACCTTC.

The J gene is TRBJ2-7, the V gene TRBV6-1; TRBD1 agrees at 8 bases. The V gene's germline CDR1 is MNHNS and CDR2 SASEGT. V lost 5 bases, J lost 5 bases, and 8 bases stayed unmatched. This CDR3 has 14 amino acids. CDR3 region: CASSPGQGVDEQYF. The DNA of the CDR3 is TGTGCCAGCAGTCCCGGACAGGGAGTGGACGAGCAGTACTTC.

The sample holds many counts of this clonotype. This chain connects TRBV20-1 to TRBJ2-5; TRBD2 matches at 16 bases. Looked up from germline, CDR1 is DFQATT and CDR2 is SNEGSKA (reference sequence). This CDR3 is 16 amino acids long. V trimming: 5 bases; J trimming: 3 bases; junction bases outside the gene matches: 6. Written as DNA, the CDR3 is TGCAGTGCTCCCCCGGGACTAGCGGGGGGGGAAGAGACCCAGTACTTC. Translation: CSAPPGLAGGEETQYF.

This sequence joins TRBV19 and TRBJ2-7, with a weak D call TRBD1 (6 bases). V lost 10 bases and J lost 3, with 13 bases in between. CDR1 and CDR2 from the germline V gene are LNHDA and SQIVND (reference sequence). This CDR3 region has 12 residues. CDR3 bases: TGTGCCACCACCGACAGGCACTACGAGCAGTACTTC. Amino acid sequence: CATTDRHYEQYF.

This clonotype was found many times. The rearrangement joins TRBV6-1 to TRBJ1-5; D unclear. This CDR3 is built from 11 residues. From germline, CDR1 is MNHNS and CDR2 SASEGT. Trimming cost V 3 bases and J 3 bases, with 0 bases left between them. In nucleotides, the CDR3 is TGTGCCAGCAGTGACAATCAGCCCCAGCATTTT. As protein: CASSDNQPQHF.

The CDR3: CASEGTSGETQYF. CDR3 nucleotides: TGTGCCAGCGAAGGGACCTCCGGTGAGACCCAGTACTTC. The chain couples TRBV2 to TRBJ2-5; D possibly matches TRBD1 or TRBD2 (5 bases each). The CDR3 has 13 amino acids. Germline V gives CDR1 SNHLY, CDR2 FYNNEI. V lost 8 bases and J lost 5, with 15 bases in between.

This clonotype appeared many times. The chain recombines TRBV29-1 with TRBJ1-3, with D tentatively TRBD1 (5 bases). There are 15 residues in the CDR3. In germline, CDR1 is SQVTM, CDR2 ANQGSEA. Trimming left V 6 bases short and J 0 bases short, with 15 bases between. CDR3 in amino acids: CSVTGASPSGNTIYF. The CDR3 DNA follows: TGCAGCGTCACCGGGGCGTCACCCTCTGGAAACACCATATATTTT.

This clonotype was found many times. The CDR3 region has the DNA TGTGCCAGCAGTTCCCGGACTAGCGGGGGCACCACCTACGAGCAGTACTTC. Its translation: CASSSRTSGGTTYEQYF. The chain is built from TRBV6-2 or TRBV6-3 and TRBJ2-7; 13 positions agree with TRBD2. This CDR3 is 17 amino acids long. CDR1 is MNHEY, CDR2 SVGEGT, per germline. J gave up 2 bases and V 4 bases, and 8 bases lay outside the gene matches.

This clonotype was seen at least ten times. The chain links TRBV11-3 to TRBJ2-2, with D tentatively TRBD2 (5 bases). This CDR3 spans 15 amino acids. Germline values: CDR1 SGHNT, CDR2 YENEEA. Trimming shortened V by 1 base and J by 4 bases, and 10 bases separated the two germline ends. The DNA for the CDR3 is TGTGCCAGCAGCTTAGGGCGTGGAGGCACCGGGGAGCTGTTTTTT. Its translation is CASSLGRGGTGELFF.

This clonotype came up many times. This CDR3 is CSAPGTSNTEAFF. CDR3 nucleotide sequence: TGCAGTGCTCCCGGGACATCGAACACTGAAGCTTTCTTT. The J gene is TRBJ1-1, the V gene TRBV20-1; D is possibly TRBD1 (6 bases). Looked up from germline, CDR1 is DFQATT and CDR2 is SNEGSKA (reference sequence). Trimming removed 5 bases from V and 1 base from J, with 11 bases in between. The CDR3 is made up of 13 amino acids.

This clonotype has ten or more counts. This chain links TRBV15 with TRBJ1-2; D call uncertain. Germline V CDR1 and CDR2: LNHNV, YYDKDF (reference sequence). The V gene lost 1 base and the J gene lost 4 bases, with 7 bases spanning the gap. The CDR3 runs to 13 residues. CDR3 amino acids: CATSRVPSYGYTF. The CDR3 DNA is TGTGCCACCAGCAGAGTCCCGAGCTATGGCTACACCTTC.

V is TRBV20-1 and J is TRBJ1-5, with no clear D. Germline V gene sequence: CDR1 DFQATT, CDR2 SNEGSKA (reference sequence). The CDR3 runs to 16 residues. With 1 base removed from V and 6 bases from J, the gap between germline ends came to 19 bases. Written as DNA, the CDR3 is TGCAGTGCTAGAGGATCCGGCATGGGGTTTGCTCAGCCCCAGCATTTT. Encoded protein: CSARGSGMGFAQPQHF.

This chain's CDR3 is CASSRSGTGYSPLHF. The CDR3 DNA reads as TGTGCCAGCAGCCGATCCGGGACAGGGTATTCACCCCTCCACTTT. This chain connects TRBV6-1 to TRBJ1-6; 9 bases map to TRBD1. Germline V gene lookup returns CDR1 MNHNS and CDR2 SASEGT. CDR3 length: 15 residues. V dropped 6 bases and J dropped 8; count of bases not matched to a gene: 8.

This clonotype was seen ten or more times. V is TRBV10-2 and J is TRBJ2-5, with 15 bases matching TRBD2. In germline, CDR1 is WSHSY, CDR2 SAAADI. V gave up 7 bases and J gave up 1 base; unmatched junction bases: 7. The CDR3 runs 17 residues. CDR3 sequence: CASKRTSGGVFQETQYF. In nucleotides, the CDR3 is TGCGCCAGCAAGAGGACTAGCGGGGGGGTCTTCCAAGAGACCCAGTACTTC.